This T cell receptor beta chain was sequenced during a study of human CD4 T cells and Enterobacteriaceae (dated by TCRdb to 2018 to 2020). General conclusions and limits of the study: In ex vivo samples, clonotypes with broad cross-reactivity seemed more expanded than specific clonotypes, as 11 of 19 and most of the roughly 35 fell within the top 5%. The only basis for inferring the reactivity of ex vivo clonotypes was matching nucleotide sequences to CFSE-low cultures from the same donors.

The table lists this clone with a few counts. Its antigen is unknown. Base qualities are not recorded, but no much larger clone differs from it by a single base. Deep-level sequencing was performed on ex vivo total memory CD4+ samples, with a detection sensitivity of one cell in 200,000. The QIAamp DNA Micro Kit was used to extract genomic DNA from cell pellets, and spectrophotometry was used to check the quantity and purity of the genomic DNA. The immunoSEQ multiplex PCR assay was used to amplify TCR Vbeta CDR3 regions. Amplicons were sequenced on the Illumina HiSeq platform. The retrieved sequences were 87 nucleotides long and included the CDR3 region. Per the source publication's procedure: Each unique productive TCR Vbeta nucleotide sequence counted as a clonotype and was quantified by productive template frequency from ImmunoSEQ Analyzer V3.0. Expanded clonotypes were defined by a threshold at the top 5th percentile of each frequency-ranked repertoire. Repertoire overlap was computed as Chao-Jaccard with the R package fossil and visualized by nonmetric multidimensional scaling with the R package MASS. As stored in TCRdb, this immuneACCESS dataset retains in-frame rearrangements with V and J assigned. A fraction of the clones does not appear; measured against another copy, unresolved V genes explain less than half of the discrepancy, and the remainder lacks a known reason. V and J calls and clone size are copied from that table; D and trimming were computed from the DNA. The sample table lists some 30,000 clones, roughly four fifths of them with a count of one. Around 1.7% of the sample goes to the ten largest clones.

The germline V gene (reference sequence) provides CDR1 MNHEY and CDR2 SMNVEV. The CDR3 spans 18 residues, from the cysteine through the phenylalanine. The DNA shown is the 54-base CDR3, in frame from base 1. Compared with germline, V lacks 3 bases and J lacks 1 base; bases without a gene match: 11. Memory CD4+ T cells were FACS-sorted on a FACSAria III to over 98% purity as all CD4+ cells other than CD45RA+CCR7+CD95- naive cells. Blood from healthy donors came from blood donation centers in Switzerland. Total CD4+ T cells and monocytes were enriched by positive selection with CD4 and CD14 magnetic microbeads. Before sorting, CD8+, CD14+, CD16+, CD56+, CD19+ and CD25-bright cells were excluded. In a couple of blood donors, total memory CD4+ T cells were sequenced directly ex vivo to assess in vivo expansion of bacteria-reactive clonotypes. Peripheral blood mononuclear cells were isolated from donor blood using Ficoll-Paque Plus.

The chain is encoded by TRBV27 joined to TRBJ2-3; TRBD2 aligns with 9 central bases. This TCR came from a human donor in good health. Sequencing was done on a sample of memory CD4+ T cells from blood. The cell subset or site label here, explained by the study, means: total memory CD4 T cells sorted directly ex vivo, unstimulated. The CDR3 in this case is CASSFPSGRNPGTDTQYF. The nucleotides are TGTGCCAGCAGTTTCCCCAGCGGGAGGAATCCGGGCACAGATACGCAGTATTTT.